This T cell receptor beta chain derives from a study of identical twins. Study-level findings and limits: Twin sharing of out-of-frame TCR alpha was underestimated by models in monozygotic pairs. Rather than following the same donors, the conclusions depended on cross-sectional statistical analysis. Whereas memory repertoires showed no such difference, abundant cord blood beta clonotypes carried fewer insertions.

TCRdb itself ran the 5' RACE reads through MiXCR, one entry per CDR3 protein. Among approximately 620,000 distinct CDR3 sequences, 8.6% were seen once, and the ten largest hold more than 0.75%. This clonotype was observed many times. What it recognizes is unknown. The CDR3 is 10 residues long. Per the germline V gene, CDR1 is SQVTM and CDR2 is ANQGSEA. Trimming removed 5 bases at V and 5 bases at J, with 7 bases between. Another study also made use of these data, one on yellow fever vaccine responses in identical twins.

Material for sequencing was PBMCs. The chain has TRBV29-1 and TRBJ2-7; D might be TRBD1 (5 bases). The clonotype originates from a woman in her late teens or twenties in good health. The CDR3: CSVKGNEQYF. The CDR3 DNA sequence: TGCAGCGTTAAGGGGAACGAGCAGTACTTC.